This entry features one T cell receptor beta chain sequence. The antigen remains undetermined. Germline CDR1 is SNHLY and CDR2 is FYNNEI. The CDR3 extends over 19 amino acids. V was clipped by 4 bases and J by 1 base; unmatched bases: 8. Libraries were prepared by immunoSEQ multiplex PCR; TCRdb keeps only in-frame clonotypes and omits some of them. This table holds 2 million to 2.5 million clones, under 95% found once. The data belong to a study of shared clonotypes between healthy human individuals. Overall study: Used for every donor were three CD4 naive, three CD4 memory, two CD8 naive and one CD8 memory plate.

Study observations and caveats: Limited genetic and exposure-history diversity came from having few donors.

The chain recombines TRBV2 with TRBJ2-2; TRBD2 matches 14 bases. This TCR derives from a young man in good health. Some clones in this sample may be carry-over from other donors' samples. Specimen: naive CD4+ T cells from PBMCs. The subset denotes: CD45RA+ positively selected. The CDR3 sequence is CASSGLGLAGERNTGELFF. The CDR3, as DNA: TGTGCCAGCAGTGGCCTGGGACTAGCGGGAGAGAGGAACACCGGGGAGCTGTTTTTT.